The present T cell receptor (beta chain) was sequenced within a study of chronic HIV infection and antiretroviral therapy. The sample holds many counts of this clonotype. The germline gives CDR1 MDHEN, CDR2 SYDVKM. This CDR3 is built from 13 residues. Unmatched junction bases numbered 4, after V lost 9 bases and J lost 7 bases. One entry per CDR3 protein, called by TCRdb with MiXCR from the 5' RACE reads. The sample has roughly 39,000 distinct CDR3 sequences, 7.5% to 9% seen once. The gene calls are TRBV28 and TRBJ2-1, with TRBD2 matching over 12 bases. The sequence came from an adult who had HIV and had not received antiretroviral therapy, or was an uninfected healthy control (not recorded which). Sequencing was done on a sample of peripheral blood. CDR3 region: CASWLAGGNEQFF. Written as DNA, the CDR3 is TGTGCCAGTTGGCTAGCGGGAGGGAATGAGCAGTTCTTC.